The sequence of this T cell receptor (beta chain) was determined in a study of blood T cell repertoires in COVID-19 (dated by TCRdb to between 2020 and 2021). About the full investigation: Samples covering the acute and convalescent phases of COVID-19 were provided by collaborators in the United States, Italy and Spain. The prospective study material was composed of cDNA or gDNA derived from T cells, B-cell-depleted T cells, or PBMCs. Subjects who had been exposed to COVID-19, were actively infected with it, or had recovered from it provided the deeply sampled blood TCRbeta repertoires that made up the dataset. A freely available public database, intended as a resource for researchers studying the immune response to SARS-CoV-2, is where the repertoires were released. Samples came from the ongoing ImmuneRACE study (first 160 participants) plus 1,254 subjects from 6 global collaborators. A de-identified subject ID, COVID-19 status, age in years and sex were almost always included in the sample metadata. Where available, HLA class I and class II types were obtained from metadata supplied by the sample provider rather than from assay-based typing.

In the prospective study, participants were about 18 to 90 years old, resided in approximately 22 geographic areas of the United States, and were enrolled through a virtual design. To assign participants to cohorts, the prospective study relied on clinical history that participants themselves reported in a screening survey and a study questionnaire. For ImmuneRACE Cohort 3, a participant was defined as recovered based on two consecutive negative NP/OP PCR tests, clearance by a healthcare professional, or resolution of symptoms. Each participant in the prospective study had whole blood, serum and a nasopharyngeal or oropharyngeal swab collected by mobile phlebotomists. Participants in the prospective study had the option to provide additional blood draws and questionnaires over a roughly 2-month period. Blood samples from the prospective study were shipped frozen or at room temperature prior to DNA extraction.

Overall results and qualifications from the work: The amount of clinical and demographic metadata varied by source and participant and was provided uncurated.

There are 13 amino acids in the CDR3, from cysteine to phenylalanine inclusive. Only the CDR3 DNA is retained, 39 bases long and in frame from the first base. Trimming removed 5 bases from V and 7 bases from J; the gene matches leave 6 bases unexplained. TCRbeta CDR3 regions were amplified from genomic DNA using the immunoSEQ Assay, a bias-controlled multiplex PCR. Processing in the source paper ran as follows. The number of nucleated cells in each sample was estimated by amplification of reference gene primers within the assay. To quantify the absolute abundance of each unique TCRbeta CDR3 rearrangement, sequence reads were collapsed and filtered. For each sample, productive Simpson clonality was calculated as the square root of Simpson's diversity index across productive rearrangements. TCRdb's version of the immuneACCESS table is confined to in-frame rearrangements and falls short of the full clone set. An unresolved V gene accounts for under half of the shortfall where checked; the remainder is of unknown origin. That table furnishes V, J and clone size, whereas the DNA furnished D and trimming. This sample holds a few hundred thousand clones; roughly 80% were observed only once. Over 4.5% of the sample rests with the top ten.

A word on this clone: Its antigen is unknown. Base qualities are missing; no much larger clone stands one base away.

Sequencing was performed on PBMCs or T cells enriched from blood (not recorded which). This receptor was identified in a woman aged 45-65 years who had recovered from COVID-19. The chain joins TRBV12-3 or TRBV12-4 to TRBJ1-1, with TRBD1 identical over 8 junction bases. DNA sequence: TGTGCCAGCAGTACCGGACAGGGTGTTGAAGCTTTCTTT. This translates into CASSTGQGVEAFF.